The sequence of this T cell receptor (beta chain) was determined in a study of CD8 T cells in ankylosing spondylitis. Per the germline V gene, CDR1 is SNHLY and CDR2 is FYNNEI. The V and J ends lost 1 base and 0 bases respectively, with 9 bases between them. The length of the CDR3 is 15 residues. Turning to this clonotype: Antigen specificity is unknown.

Study-wide results and caveats: A motif of several highly homologous TCR beta variants was seen as apparently characteristic of ankylosing spondylitis blood.

In TCRdb, the 5' RACE reads were re-called with MiXCR into one record per CDR3 protein. The data show roughly 300,000 distinct CDR3 sequences, with 6.5% to 10% seen just once and 13% to 15% held by the top ten. The receptor comes from a male donor with ankylosing spondylitis. The chain links TRBV2 to TRBJ1-1; D not certain. The sample comprised blood, either unsorted or a sorted T cell fraction (not recorded which). The CDR3 nucleotides read TGTGCCAGCAGTGAAGAGCCAACCATGAACACTGAAGCTTTCTTT. It specifies CASSEEPTMNTEAFF.